Shown below are 23 T cell receptor beta chains from a single sample sequenced in a study of blood T cell repertoires in COVID-19. TCRdb's copy holds only in-frame clones and misses some; the assay was immunoSEQ multiplex PCR. This table holds under 250,000 clones, about nine tenths found once. The source material was PBMCs or T cells enriched from blood (not recorded which). Source of these receptors: a woman in her thirties with acute COVID-19.

This chain uses TRBV25-1 with TRBJ1-3; 7 bases map to TRBD1. This CDR3 has 16 amino acids. V was pared by 5 bases and J by 4 bases, with 11 bases of the junction left unmatched. The germline V gene encodes CDR1 MGHDK and CDR2 SYGVNS. CDR3 protein: CASSSHLTGSGNTIYF. Here the CDR3 DNA reads TGTGCCAGCAGTTCGCACTTGACAGGGTCCGGAAACACCATATATTTT. Supplemented by reference TRBV25-1 and TRBJ1-3, the full variable domain reads EADIYQTPRYLVIGTGKKITLECSQTMGHDKMYWYQQDPGMELHLIHYSYGVNSTEKGDLSSESTVSRIRTEHFPLTLESARPSHTSQYLCASSSHLTGSGNTIYFGEGSWLTVV.

The gene calls are TRBV6-5 and TRBJ1-2; 9 bases are shared with TRBD1. The CDR3 sequence is 15 residues long. With V trimmed by 6 bases and J by 7 bases, 12 bases remained unmatched. The V gene's germline CDR1 is MNHEY and CDR2 SVGAGI. In DNA form, the CDR3 reads TGTGCCAGCAGCAAGGGGACAGGGAGGGAGAGTGGCTACACCTTC. It encodes CASSKGTGRESGYTF.

The V gene is TRBV7-2, the J gene TRBJ2-7; the match to TRBD1 covers 7 bases. Unmatched junction bases numbered 3, after V lost 4 bases and J lost 0 bases. The CDR3 covers 14 residues. Germline CDR1 and CDR2: SGHTA and FQGNSA. DNA for the CDR3: TGTGCCAGCAGCTCCCAGGGGGTCTCCTACGAGCAGTACTTC. Amino acids: CASSSQGVSYEQYF.

The chain uses TRBV5-1 and TRBJ1-1; 7 bases are a match to TRBD1. CDR1 is SGHRS and CDR2 is YFSETQ in the germline V gene. The CDR3 is 15 residues long. V dropped 4 bases and J dropped 2; count of bases not matched to a gene: 8. CDR3 DNA: TGCGCCAGCAGCCCCCTTGAGGGGGCAAACACTGAAGCTTTCTTT. Protein: CASSPLEGANTEAFF.

The rearrangement uses TRBV7-6 and TRBJ1-4, with 10 positions matching TRBD1. V was clipped by 2 bases and J by 8 bases; unmatched bases: 8. From germline, CDR1 is SGHVS and CDR2 FNYEAQ. The CDR3 runs to 16 residues. The CDR3 nucleotides read TGTGCCAGCAGCTTAATTGCCGGGACAGGGGTAGAAAAACTGTTTTTT. This gives the protein CASSLIAGTGVEKLFF.

The V call is TRBV11-2, the J call TRBJ2-7; D is perhaps TRBD1 (6 bases). This CDR3 is built from 13 residues. V was trimmed by 7 bases and J by 0 bases, leaving 10 bases between them. CDR1 and CDR2 (germline): SGHAT, FQNNGV. CDR3 nucleotide sequence: TGTGCCAGCACCGGGGACAACTCCTACGAGCAGTACTTC. Translated, it gives CASTGDNSYEQYF.

The chain combines TRBV6-5 with TRBJ2-3; 8 nucleotides match TRBD1. CDR1 is MNHEY, CDR2 SVGAGI, per germline. The CDR3 runs to 15 residues. V shed 0 bases and J 5 bases; nucleotides not matched to a gene: 4. CDR3 sequence reads: CASSYSQGAGDTQYF. The CDR3 DNA reads as TGTGCCAGCAGTTACTCCCAGGGGGCCGGAGATACGCAGTATTTT.

This clone is a singleton in its sample. The chain has TRBV11-2 and TRBJ1-1; TRBD1 agrees at 7 bases. Trimming cost V 5 bases and J 3 bases; bases outside gene matches: 12. CDR3 length: 16 amino acids. Germline V CDR1 and CDR2: SGHAT, FQNNGV. As DNA, the CDR3 is TGTGCCAGCAGCCCTGGACAGGCGTTTATGGACACTGAAGCTTTCTTT. Encoded protein: CASSPGQAFMDTEAFF.

V and J are TRBV28 and TRBJ2-7; 7 nucleotides align to TRBD1. The CDR3 spans 14 residues. Germline trimming cut 2 bases from V and 5 bases from J; bases unmatched to any gene: 6. Germline V gene data show CDR1 as MDHEN and CDR2 as SYDVKM. The DNA of the CDR3 is TGTGCCAGCAGTTTAGCGACAGGGCGCCACGAGCAGTACTTC. It codes for CASSLATGRHEQYF.

The V and J genes are TRBV13 and TRBJ2-5, with D possibly TRBD1 on 6 matching bases. The CDR3 loop spans 16 amino acids. Germline CDR1 is PRHDT and CDR2 is FYEKMQ (reference sequence). Trimming stripped 5 bases from V and 5 bases from J, with 21 bases between. CDR3 in amino acids: CASSDRTVTPEETQYF. In DNA form, the CDR3 reads TGTGCCAGCAGCGACCGGACAGTCACCCCCGAGGAGACCCAGTACTTC. Drawing the rest from reference TRBV13 and TRBJ2-5, the complete variable domain is AAGVIQSPRHLIKEKRETATLKCYPIPRHDTVYWYQQGPGQDPQFLISFYEKMQSDKGSIPDRFSAQQFSDYHSELNMSSLELGDSALYFCASSDRTVTPEETQYFGPGTRLLVL.

The genes are TRBV6-1 and TRBJ2-2; TRBD2 might be the D (5 bases). The CDR3 consists of 15 residues. Germline V gives CDR1 MNHNS, CDR2 SASEGT. The V gene lost 1 base and the J gene lost 5 bases, with 11 bases spanning the gap. The CDR3 nucleotides read TGTGCCAGCAGTGAAGTCACTCGGAGGACCGGGGAGCTGTTTTTT. As protein: CASSEVTRRTGELFF.

This clone was counted a few times. V is TRBV3-1 (or the pseudogene TRBV3-2) and J is TRBJ2-3, with D possibly TRBD2 on 5 matching bases. V was cut by 0 bases and J by 3 bases, with 10 bases left in between. CDR3 length: 15 residues. The germline CDR1 and CDR2 sequences are LGHDT and YNNKEL (reference sequence). The DNA for the CDR3 is TGTGCCAGCAGCCAAGATGCCCGGGGTACAGATACGCAGTATTTT. It is translated as CASSQDARGTDTQYF.

The sample holds one count of this clone. Here the CDR3 reads CASSSPSGVNNEQFF. The CDR3, as DNA: TGTGCCAGCAGCTCACCTAGCGGGGTTAACAATGAGCAGTTCTTC. This sequence joins TRBV5-4 and TRBJ2-1; 9 bases are shared with TRBD2. Trimming at V came to 3 bases and at J to 5 bases, leaving 6 bases not matched to a gene. CDR1 SGHNT and CDR2 YYREEE come from the germline V gene (reference sequence). The CDR3 has 15 amino acids. The full variable domain, completed using reference TRBV5-4 and TRBJ2-1, is ETGVTQSPTHLIKTRGQQVTLRCSSQSGHNTVSWYQQALGQGPQFIFQYYREEENGRGNFPPRFSGLQFPNYSSELNVNALELDDSALYLCASSSPSGVNNEQFFGPGTRLTVL.

This chain links TRBV2 with TRBJ2-1, with D maybe TRBD2 (5 bases). This CDR3 has 15 residues. Trimming cost V 4 bases and J 0 bases, with 10 bases left between them. Germline values: CDR1 SNHLY, CDR2 FYNNEI. CDR3 nucleotide sequence: TGTGCCAGCAGTGGGAGGCAGAGCTCCTACAATGAGCAGTTCTTC. Its translation: CASSGRQSSYNEQFF.

This clone turned up a few times. This chain joins TRBV7-2 and TRBJ2-5; 10 bases match TRBD1. The CDR3 has 16 residues. Germline CDR1 is SGHTA and CDR2 is FQGNSA. J was trimmed by 2 bases and V by 5 bases; bases with no gene match: 8. CDR3 region: CASSLGQGTGQETQYF. The CDR3 DNA is TGTGCCAGCAGCCTGGGACAGGGGACGGGGCAAGAGACCCAGTACTTC.

The J gene is TRBJ1-2, the V gene TRBV6-1, with D perhaps TRBD1 (6 bases). With 2 bases removed from V and 8 bases from J, the gap between germline ends came to 18 bases. The CDR3 loop spans 15 amino acids. Germline CDR1 reads MNHNS; CDR2 reads SASEGT. The CDR3 sequence: CASSESSIAGAGYTF. The CDR3 bases are TGTGCCAGCAGTGAATCCTCAATTGCAGGGGCCGGCTACACCTTC.

As regards this clone: The same CDR3 also results from other DNA sequences found in this sample. The V gene is TRBV24-1, the J gene TRBJ2-7, with 8 bases that match TRBD1. CDR3 length: 15 amino acids. Per the germline V gene, CDR1 is KGHDR and CDR2 is SFDVKD. The J segment lost 4 bases and the V segment lost 4 bases, leaving 8 bases of the junction unmatched. The CDR3 sequence is CATSDPGQGVYEQYF. Written as DNA, the CDR3 is TGTGCCACCAGTGACCCCGGACAGGGTGTATACGAGCAGTACTTC.

The chain is built from TRBV11-2 and TRBJ1-3; TRBD1 might be the D (6 bases). CDR1 and CDR2 from the germline V gene are SGHAT and FQNNGV. The germline V and J ends were trimmed by 8 bases and 0 bases, with 20 bases remaining between them. This CDR3 has 17 residues. The CDR3 DNA follows: TGTGCCAGCTACTTAGGAGACGGACAGTTCTCTGGAAACACCATATATTTT. As protein: CASYLGDGQFSGNTIYF. The full variable domain, with the rest looked up from reference TRBV11-2 and TRBJ1-3, is EAGVAQSPRYKIIEKRQSVAFWCNPISGHATLYWYQQILGQGPKLLIQFQNNGVVDDSQLPKDRFSAERLKGVDSTLKIQPAKLEDSAVYLCASYLGDGQFSGNTIYFGEGSWLTVV.

The chain is built from TRBV5-1 and TRBJ1-1, with unresolved D. V shed 2 bases and J shed 1 base, with 9 bases lying between them. Germline V lookup: CDR1 SGHRS, CDR2 YFSETQ. The CDR3 spans 14 residues. The CDR3 DNA is TGCGCCAGCAGCTTCGAAACACGGAACACTGAAGCTTTCTTT. Its translation: CASSFETRNTEAFF.

V usage is TRBV28 and J usage is TRBJ1-5, with D possibly being TRBD1 (6 bases). Per the germline V gene, CDR1 is MDHEN and CDR2 is SYDVKM. Trimming took off 6 bases at V and 0 bases at J, with 18 bases between the two ends. This CDR3 is built from 17 residues. CDR3 loop: CASRNPQGRFSNQPQHF. DNA of the CDR3: TGTGCCAGCAGAAACCCCCAGGGGCGATTTAGCAATCAGCCCCAGCATTTT.

V gene TRBV7-9 combines with J gene TRBJ2-2; 7 bases map to TRBD2. J lost 4 bases, V lost 2 bases, and 1 base had no gene match. The germline V gene has CDR1 SEHNR and CDR2 FQNEAQ (reference sequence). This CDR3 is built from 14 residues. The DNA for the CDR3 is TGTGCCAGCAGCTTACGGACTAGCACCGGGGAGCTGTTTTTT. It codes for CASSLRTSTGELFF.

This chain connects TRBV11-2 to TRBJ2-7; 11 bases fit TRBD1. The V segment lost 3 bases and the J segment 3 bases; nucleotides outside the gene matches: 7. Germline CDR1 is SGHAT and CDR2 is FQNNGV. The CDR3 is 16 residues long. CDR3 DNA sequence: TGTGCCAGCAGCTTCCTCACCGGGACAGGGGGCTACGAGCAGTACTTC. It encodes CASSFLTGTGGYEQYF.

The chain carries TRBV6-4 and TRBJ2-3; 9 nucleotides line up with TRBD1. This CDR3 comprises 15 residues. Germline V lookup: CDR1 MRHNA, CDR2 SNTAGT. V was clipped by 5 bases and J by 1 base; unmatched bases: 4. The CDR3 spells CASSSTGGGTDTQYF. Here the CDR3 DNA reads TGTGCCAGCAGTTCGACAGGGGGAGGCACAGATACGCAGTATTTT.